A selection of T cell receptor beta chains follows, all from one sample in a study of control samples from healthy donors and cancer patients. Assay: immunoSEQ multiplex PCR; the TCRdb copy retains only in-frame clones and omits some. The repertoire holds 100,000 to 150,000 clones, with 80% to 95% as singletons. Sequencing used blood. The receptors were gathered from a man between 18 and 35 years old in good health. CDR3s include the opening cysteine and the closing phenylalanine or tryptophan. The D gene is left open where the match is weak. A clone size is listed for some rows: how often the clone was seen (once, few, many), or a class if it is expanded.

j_gene,v_gene,abundance,d_gene,len,CDR3aa,CDR3nt
TRBJ2-4,TRBV5-1,NA,TRBD2,21,CASSQMAAGGLPRVAKNIQYF,TGCGCCAGCAGCCAAATGGCGGCGGGGGGGCTCCCCCGGGTAGCCAAAAACATTCAGTACTTC
TRBJ1-1,TRBV7-9,NA,NA,17,CASISPVLKAGGGEAFF,TGTGCCAGCATATCCCCCGTCCTTAAGGCAGGTGGCGGTGAAGCTTTCTTT
TRBJ2-5,TRBV5-1,NA,NA,14,CASSLEGFGETQYF,TGCGCCAGCAGCTTGGAGGGATTTGGGGAGACCCAGTACTTC
TRBJ1-5,TRBV28,few,TRBD1,16,CASSLGRQGASQPQHF,TGTGCCAGCAGTTTGGGTAGACAGGGGGCGAGTCAGCCCCAGCATTTT
TRBJ2-1,TRBV23-1,NA,NA,11,CASSIIYEQFF,TGCGCCAGCAGCATTATCTATGAGCAGTTCTTC
TRBJ1-5,TRBV7-2,NA,NA,15,CASSADAGAYQPQHF,TGTGCCAGCAGCGCCGACGCCGGGGCCTATCAGCCCCAGCATTTT
TRBJ2-5,TRBV19,NA,TRBD1,13,CASSRTGEETQYF,TGTGCCAGTAGTAGGACAGGGGAAGAGACCCAGTACTTC
TRBJ2-5,TRBV28,NA,NA,13,CASSLVGAETQYF,TGTGCCAGCAGTTTGGTTGGGGCAGAGACCCAGTACTTC
TRBJ1-3,TRBV9,once,NA,14,CASSALGGSDTIYF,TGTGCCAGCAGCGCCCTAGGGGGTTCAGACACCATATATTTT
TRBJ1-1,TRBV29-1,NA,TRBD1,14,CIIGQGGFGTEAFF,TGCATAATAGGACAGGGGGGATTTGGAACTGAAGCTTTCTTT
TRBJ1-5,TRBV14,many,NA,12,CASSQGYQPQHF,TGTGCCAGCAGCCAGGGTTACCAGCCCCAGCATTTT
TRBJ2-3,TRBV12-3/TRBV12-4,once,NA,12,CASSNVAGTQYF,TGTGCCAGCAGCAACGTCGCGGGTACGCAGTATTTT
TRBJ1-1,TRBV2,NA,NA,13,CASSEGISTEAFF,TGTGCCAGCAGTGAGGGGATTTCCACTGAAGCTTTCTTT
TRBJ2-4,TRBV7-2,few,NA,16,CASSLSRGALKNIQYF,TGTGCCAGCAGCTTAAGTCGGGGGGCACTCAAAAACATTCAGTACTTC
TRBJ1-5,TRBV28,NA,TRBD1,16,CASSYGTGWSNQPQHF,TGTGCCAGCAGTTACGGGACAGGGTGGAGCAATCAGCCCCAGCATTTT